These 21 T cell receptor beta chains were sequenced from one sample in a study of beta chain features in type 1 diabetes (dated by TCRdb to 2017 to 2018). On the study overall, not on this receptor specifically: Type 1 diabetes patients showed a moderate but significant shortening of TCRB CDR3 length in all four CD4+ subsets.

Their antigens are not known. Library generation was performed with the immunoSEQ multiplex PCR assay. The High Capacity cDNA Reverse Transcription Kit was used to reverse transcribe all of the isolated RNA, meaning that expressed TCRB transcripts were what got sequenced. The clones in this table, taken by TCRdb from immuneACCESS, are in-frame only. Not every clone is retained; where verified, under half of the shortfall comes from an unresolved V gene, and the cause of the rest is unknown. The sample includes approximately 730,000 clones, with around an eighth observed a single time. The leading ten clones occupy 0.022% of the sample. The material sequenced was naive CD4+ T cells from blood. Per the publication, the cell subset or site label means: true naive CD4+ T cells. The receptors derive from a man aged 18 to 35 with type 1 diabetes.

This clone was observed a handful of times. The rearrangement links TRBV25-1 to TRBJ1-5, with D hard to call. V shed 6 bases and J shed 7 bases, with 10 bases lying between them. The V gene's germline CDR1 is MGHDK and CDR2 SYGVNS. The CDR3 has 12 residues. The CDR3 protein is CASSPPGQPQHF. The CDR3 nucleotides read TGTGCCAGCAGCCCACCGGGGCAGCCCCAGCATTTT.

This chain joins TRBV7-9 and TRBJ1-6; no definite D call. The CDR3 totals 15 residues. Germline V gene sequence: CDR1 SEHNR, CDR2 FQNEAQ (reference sequence). Trimming removed 7 bases from V and 7 bases from J, with 17 bases in between. The CDR3 DNA is TGTGCCAGCAACAAAAAGGGTAGTTCCAATTCACCCCTCCACTTT. Translating it yields CASNKKGSSNSPLHF. Combining the CDR3 with reference TRBV7-9 and TRBJ1-6 gives the whole variable domain DTGVSQNPRHKITKRGQNVTFRCDPISEHNRLYWYRQTLGQGPEFLTYFQNEAQLEKSRLLSDRFSAERPKGSFSTLEIQRTEQGDSAMYLCASNKKGSSNSPLHFGNGTRLTVT.

The chain recombines TRBV10-1 with TRBJ2-7, with no clear D. Germline loops: CDR1 WNHNN, CDR2 SYGVQD (reference sequence). This CDR3 is built from 13 residues. V lost 3 bases to trimming and J lost 5 bases, with 11 bases between them. CDR3 protein: CASSDRLAHEQYF. CDR3 coding DNA: TGCGCCAGCAGTGACAGGTTGGCCCACGAGCAGTACTTC.

Comments on this clone: Other DNA sequences in this sample translate to the same CDR3. V gene TRBV5-1 combines with J gene TRBJ2-2; D call uncertain. The germline CDR1 and CDR2 sequences are SGHRS and YFSETQ. The CDR3 contains 13 residues. The ends were cut back, 2 bases at V and 3 bases at J, with 5 bases in the middle. The CDR3 nucleotides read TGCGCCAGCAGCTTCCCGGACACCGGGGAGCTGTTTTTT. This codes for CASSFPDTGELFF.

This clone occurred a few times. The chain joins TRBV20-1 to TRBJ1-1, with D uncertain. Trimming took off 1 base at V and 9 bases at J, with 6 bases between the two ends. The V gene's germline CDR1 is DFQATT and CDR2 SNEGSKA (reference sequence). The CDR3 consists of 10 residues. The CDR3: CSARGRKAFF. DNA of the CDR3: TGCAGTGCTAGAGGACGGAAAGCTTTCTTT.

The chain couples TRBV9 to TRBJ2-6; no definite D call. V was clipped by 3 bases and J by 0 bases, with 7 bases between them. CDR3 length: 15 amino acids. Germline-derived CDR1 and CDR2 are SGDLS and YYNGEE. CDR3 nucleotide sequence: TGTGCCAGCAGCGGACGTTTCTCTGGGGCCAACGTCCTGACTTTC. Translating gives CASSGRFSGANVLTF.

The genes are TRBV10-1 and TRBJ2-5; the D is unclear. This CDR3 has 12 residues. CDR1 and CDR2 from the germline V gene are WNHNN and SYGVQD (reference sequence). Trimming removed 0 bases at V and 4 bases at J, with 3 bases between. The CDR3 DNA is TGCGCCAGCAGTGAGTCTCTAGAGACCCAGTACTTC. As protein: CASSESLETQYF.

There are a few counts of this clone. The gene calls are TRBV6-5 and TRBJ2-1; the D is unclear. CDR1 is MNHEY and CDR2 is SVGAGI in the germline V gene. The V and J ends lost 4 bases and 9 bases respectively, with 19 bases between them. The CDR3 length is 15 residues. CDR3: CASSSPFPNSPEQFF. In DNA form, the CDR3 reads TGTGCCAGCAGTTCGCCCTTTCCCAACTCTCCTGAGCAGTTCTTC.

This rearrangement joins TRBV2 to TRBJ2-5; 11 bases are shared with TRBD2. The CDR3 has 17 residues. Per germline, CDR1 SNHLY and CDR2 FYNNEI. V lost 5 bases to trimming and J lost 2 bases; unmatched junction nucleotides: 10. CDR3 DNA sequence: TGTGCCAGCAGTACCTTGTCCTTAGCGGGGGGGCAAGAGACCCAGTACTTC. Translated: CASSTLSLAGGQETQYF.

The chain employs TRBV28 and TRBJ2-3; weak D call: TRBD2 (5 bases). V was clipped by 5 bases and J by 4 bases, with 7 bases between them. This CDR3 region has 12 residues. Germline CDR1 is MDHEN and CDR2 is SYDVKM. The CDR3, as DNA: TGTGCCAGCAGTGACGGGGCAGATACGCAGTATTTT. This translates into CASSDGADTQYF. The full variable domain, with the rest looked up from reference TRBV28 and TRBJ2-3, is DVKVTQSSRYLVKRTGEKVFLECVQDMDHENMFWYRQDPGLGLRLIYFSYDVKMKEKGDIPEGYSVSREKKERFSLILESASTNQTSMYLCASSDGADTQYFGPGTRLTVL.

This clone was found a few times. This chain uses TRBV4-1 with TRBJ1-5, with D uncertain. The ends were cut back, 3 bases at V and 4 bases at J, with 10 bases in the middle. Germline lookup yields CDR1 MGHRA and CDR2 YSYEKL. The CDR3 contains 14 residues. The CDR3 sequence: CASSQLVFNQPQHF. The DNA for the CDR3 is TGCGCCAGCAGCCAGTTAGTATTTAATCAGCCCCAGCATTTT.

The genes are TRBV7-3 and TRBJ2-7; 10 nucleotides match TRBD1. The CDR3 length is 15 residues. Germline V gene sequence: CDR1 SGHTA, CDR2 FQGTGA. J gave up 3 bases and V 5 bases, and 7 bases lay outside the gene matches. This CDR3 is CASSQGQGDFYEQYF. Written as DNA, the CDR3 is TGTGCCAGCAGCCAAGGACAGGGGGATTTCTACGAGCAGTACTTC.

The rearrangement links TRBV27 to TRBJ1-5; tentatively, D is TRBD1 (6 bases). This CDR3 region has 13 residues. The germline V gene encodes CDR1 MNHEY and CDR2 SMNVEV (reference sequence). Deletions cut 8 bases from V and 4 bases from J, with 12 bases between. The CDR3 DNA is TGTGCCAGCCGAGGGGGGGGTAATCAGCCCCAGCATTTT. It codes for CASRGGGNQPQHF.

This clone turned up a few times. The chain joins TRBV4-1 to TRBJ1-2, with TRBD1 matching over 10 bases. Germline trimming cut 1 base from V and 6 bases from J; bases unmatched to any gene: 8. The CDR3 has 16 residues. The V gene's germline CDR1 is MGHRA and CDR2 YSYEKL. CDR3 bases: TGCGCCAGCAGCCAAGGGACGGGACAGGGGTGGAATGGCTACACCTTC. Its translation: CASSQGTGQGWNGYTF.

The chain employs TRBV7-8 and TRBJ1-5; 8 nucleotides line up with TRBD1. The CDR3 has 16 residues. J was trimmed by 2 bases and V by 6 bases; bases with no gene match: 9. CDR1 and CDR2 (germline): SGHVS, FQNEAQ. The CDR3 reads CASRSDRAAGNQPQHF. DNA for the CDR3: TGTGCCAGCAGGTCGGACAGGGCGGCGGGCAATCAGCCCCAGCATTTT.

This chain uses TRBV10-3 with TRBJ2-7; D gene ambiguous. CDR1 and CDR2 (germline): ENHRY, SYGVKD. CDR3 length: 12 amino acids. Trimming took off 3 bases at V and 4 bases at J, with 7 bases between the two ends. The DNA of the CDR3 is TGTGCCATCAGTGAACAGCTTTACGAGCAGTACTTC. Protein: CAISEQLYEQYF.

The CDR3 DNA reads TGTGCCAGCAGTTACTGGCAGGGGGCAGGCCAAGAGACCCAGTACTTC. It is translated as CASSYWQGAGQETQYF. The chain is built from TRBV6-5 and TRBJ2-5; 8 bases align to TRBD1. This CDR3 is 16 amino acids long. The V gene's germline CDR1 is MNHEY and CDR2 SVGAGI. V was clipped by 1 base and J by 1 base; unmatched bases: 5.

This clone was observed a handful of times. The CDR3 loop reads CASSVMGGGGGRDTQYF. Written as DNA, the CDR3 is TGTGCCAGCAGCGTAATGGGCGGCGGGGGAGGTAGGGATACGCAGTATTTT. The chain employs TRBV9 and TRBJ2-3, with 7 nucleotides matching TRBD2. The CDR3 totals 17 residues. From germline, CDR1 is SGDLS and CDR2 YYNGEE. J lost 6 bases, V lost 1 base, and 14 bases had no gene match.

The genes are TRBV25-1 and TRBJ1-1; 8 bases are a match to TRBD1. Germline V gene lookup returns CDR1 MGHDK and CDR2 SYGVNS. The V segment lost 8 bases and the J segment 5 bases; nucleotides outside the gene matches: 10. The CDR3 contains 14 residues. The CDR3 region has the DNA TGTGCCAGCTCTCAGACAGGGGCAGTGACTGAAGCTTTCTTT. Its translation is CASSQTGAVTEAFF.

This clone was seen a handful of times. The chain links TRBV5-1 to TRBJ1-6; the D gene is possibly TRBD1 (5 bases). CDR3 length: 15 residues. V gave up 4 bases and J gave up 8 bases, with 16 bases separating them. Germline V gene lookup returns CDR1 SGHRS and CDR2 YFSETQ. The CDR3 is CASSREGTIDSPLHF. CDR3 coding DNA: TGCGCCAGCAGCCGGGAGGGGACGATAGATTCACCCCTCCACTTT.

Only a few counts were recorded for this clone. The chain is built from TRBV6-4 and TRBJ2-3; D unclear. V gave up 4 bases and J gave up 0 bases, with 8 bases separating them. The V gene's germline CDR1 is MRHNA and CDR2 SNTAGT. The CDR3 has 14 residues. As DNA, the CDR3 is TGTGCCAGCAGTGCGCAGGATAGCACAGATACGCAGTATTTT. As protein: CASSAQDSTDTQYF.